One and the same sample provided the 28 T cell receptor beta chains below, sequenced in a study of CD8 T cell repertoires and HIV-1 epitope variants. Only in-frame clones appear in the TCRdb table, and some are missing; sequencing was by immunoSEQ multiplex PCR. This table has a few thousand clones, under 70% appearing once. Antigens of these TCRs are unknown. Sequences were obtained from cultured CD8+ T cells derived from PBMCs. The receptors come from a male donor with HIV.

This clone was recorded a few times. V and J are TRBV7-6 and TRBJ1-1, with D hard to call. CDR1 and CDR2 from the germline V gene are SGHVS and FNYEAQ. V was pared by 2 bases and J by 6 bases, with 10 bases between. This CDR3 has 13 amino acids. The chain's CDR3 is CASSLTQGAEAFF. The CDR3, as DNA: TGTGCCAGCAGCTTAACTCAAGGTGCTGAAGCTTTCTTT. The full variable domain, rest sourced from reference TRBV7-6 and TRBJ1-1, is GAGVSQSPRYKVTKRGQDVALRCDPISGHVSLYWYRQALGQGPEFLTYFNYEAQQDKSGLPNDRFSAERPEGSISTLTIQRTEQRDSAMYRCASSLTQGAEAFFGQGTRLTVV.

The V call is TRBV9, the J call TRBJ1-1, with D maybe TRBD1 (5 bases). The V end lost 3 bases, the J end lost 4 bases, and 13 bases lay between the germline ends. The length of the CDR3 is 14 residues. The germline V gene encodes CDR1 SGDLS and CDR2 YYNGEE. As DNA, the CDR3 is TGTGCCAGCAGCGCGGGGGTAGGGGTCACTGAAGCTTTCTTT. Protein product: CASSAGVGVTEAFF.

V and J are TRBV6-4 and TRBJ2-3; 9 nucleotides line up with TRBD2. CDR1 and CDR2 from the germline V gene are MRHNA and SNTAGT. Losses at the gene ends were 0 bases for V and 4 bases for J; bases not matched to a gene: 2. This CDR3 region has 15 residues. The chain's CDR3 is CASSDSSGSPDTQYF. The DNA for the CDR3 is TGTGCCAGCAGTGACTCTAGCGGGAGTCCAGATACGCAGTATTTT.

This clone occurred a few times. The chain uses TRBV7-9 and TRBJ2-7; TRBD1 might be the D (6 bases). V was trimmed by 4 bases and J by 3 bases, leaving 13 bases between them. Germline V gives CDR1 SEHNR, CDR2 FQNEAQ (reference sequence). There are 14 residues in the CDR3. The CDR3 sequence is CASSSLQGFYEQYF. The CDR3 DNA reads TGTGCCAGCAGCTCCCTACAGGGTTTCTACGAGCAGTACTTC.

This clone occurred a few times. The chain is built from TRBV7-9 and TRBJ2-5; 8 positions agree with TRBD2. The CDR3 has 15 amino acids. J lost 1 base, V lost 4 bases, and 5 bases had no gene match. Germline V CDR1 and CDR2: SEHNR, FQNEAQ (reference sequence). Here the CDR3 DNA reads TGTGCCAGCAGCTCAGCTCGGGGGGGCCAAGAGACCCAGTACTTC. Protein: CASSSARGGQETQYF.

This chain links TRBV9 with TRBJ2-3; D gene uncertain. CDR3 length equals 14 residues. The germline V and J ends were trimmed by 0 bases and 10 bases, with 15 bases remaining between them. Per the germline V gene, CDR1 is SGDLS and CDR2 is YYNGEE. CDR3 protein: CASSVVPSRMAQYF. The CDR3 region has the DNA TGTGCCAGCAGCGTAGTCCCCTCCCGGATGGCGCAGTATTTT.

The chain links TRBV11-2 to TRBJ2-3; 11 nucleotides line up with TRBD2. Germline-derived CDR1 and CDR2 are SGHAT and FQNNGV. The CDR3 is 15 residues long. With V trimmed by 5 bases and J by 10 bases, 11 bases remained unmatched. CDR3: CASSPLLAGATAQYF. The CDR3 DNA sequence: TGTGCCAGCAGCCCCCTACTAGCGGGGGCGACGGCGCAGTATTTT.

This chain connects TRBV2 to TRBJ2-7, with D unresolved. With 6 bases removed from V and 4 bases from J, the gap between germline ends came to 10 bases. CDR3 size: 12 residues. In germline, CDR1 is SNHLY, CDR2 FYNNEI. The DNA of the CDR3 is TGTGCCAGCAGCGACGACACGTACGAGCAGTACTTC. This translates into CASSDDTYEQYF.

The CDR3 spells CASSSGGGGTDTQYF. For the CDR3, the DNA is TGTGCCAGCAGCTCTGGGGGGGGAGGGACAGATACGCAGTATTTT. The chain recombines TRBV27 with TRBJ2-3; 7 bases map to TRBD2. V lost 6 bases to trimming and J lost 3 bases; unmatched junction nucleotides: 9. This CDR3 region has 15 residues. Germline V lookup: CDR1 MNHEY, CDR2 SMNVEV (reference sequence).

V gene TRBV7-9 combines with J gene TRBJ2-1; 10 bases are shared with TRBD1. CDR1 is SEHNR and CDR2 is FQNEAQ in the germline V gene (reference sequence). V trimming: 3 bases; J trimming: 4 bases; junction bases outside the gene matches: 3. The CDR3 spans 15 residues. The CDR3 loop reads CASSFPGQGYNEQFF. For the CDR3, the DNA is TGTGCCAGCAGCTTCCCGGGACAGGGGTACAATGAGCAGTTCTTC.

Comment on this clone: This is likely an artifact of a read error, given a far larger clone one base away. The J gene is TRBJ1-2, the V gene TRBV1. TRBV1 is a known pseudogene. CDR3 length: 16 residues. CDR3 in amino acids: CTSSQDPPDLDYGYTF. CDR3 nucleotide sequence: TGCACCAGCAGCCAAGATCCCCCAGACTTGGACTATGGCTACACCTTC.

The chain employs TRBV6-6 and TRBJ1-1, with D unresolved. Trimming removed 5 bases at V and 0 bases at J, with 7 bases between. The CDR3 extends over 13 amino acids. Germline values: CDR1 MNHNY, CDR2 SVGAGI (reference sequence). Written as DNA, the CDR3 is TGTGCCAGCAGTCTGGGGATGAACACTGAAGCTTTCTTT. It translates to CASSLGMNTEAFF.

This chain joins TRBV11-2 and TRBJ2-5; D is unresolved. V gave up 1 base and J gave up 0 bases, with 9 bases separating them. Per the germline V gene, CDR1 is SGHAT and CDR2 is FQNNGV. CDR3 length equals 15 residues. CDR3 protein: CASSLAGQYQETQYF. In nucleotides, the CDR3 is TGTGCCAGCAGCTTAGCGGGCCAGTACCAAGAGACCCAGTACTTC.

The CDR3 bases are TGTGCCACCAGCAGAGGGACATCTACTAACACTGAAGCTTTCTTT. Amino acid sequence: CATSRGTSTNTEAFF. This chain links TRBV15 with TRBJ1-1; D perhaps matches TRBD1 (5 bases). V was cut by 1 base and J by 2 bases, with 11 bases left in between. The germline V gene has CDR1 LNHNV and CDR2 YYDKDF (reference sequence). The CDR3 totals 15 residues.

By sample fraction, this clone is medium-sized. The chain recombines TRBV7-3 with TRBJ1-2; weak D call: TRBD1 (5 bases). Germline CDR1 and CDR2: SGHTA and FQGTGA. The V gene lost 5 bases and the J gene lost 8 bases, with 24 bases spanning the gap. The CDR3 loop spans 16 amino acids. The CDR3 protein is CASSDGGGDQGRGYTF. DNA for the CDR3: TGTGCCAGCAGCGATGGGGGAGGGGATCAGGGTAGAGGCTACACCTTC.

The chain recombines TRBV6-6 with TRBJ2-3; D tentatively fits TRBD1 or TRBD2 (5 bases each). This CDR3 spans 14 amino acids. Germline CDR1 is MNHNY and CDR2 is SVGAGI (reference sequence). V lost 8 bases and J lost 3, with 15 bases in between. The CDR3 loop is CASFHGWGTDTQYF. The CDR3 coding sequence is TGTGCCAGCTTTCATGGGTGGGGGACAGATACGCAGTATTTT.

This clone has only a few counts. The chain employs TRBV5-1 and TRBJ1-3; D possibly corresponds to TRBD1 (5 bases). CDR1 and CDR2 from the germline V gene are SGHRS and YFSETQ. V shed 0 bases and J shed 4 bases, with 14 bases lying between them. The CDR3 has 16 amino acids. The CDR3 DNA follows: TGCGCCAGCAGCTTGGAGGTGGGGAGGACAGGAAACACCATATATTTT. Encoded protein: CASSLEVGRTGNTIYF.

V and J are TRBV6-1 and TRBJ2-7, with 13 bases identical to TRBD2. Germline CDR1 MNHNS, CDR2 SASEGT. V was pared by 5 bases and J by 5 bases, with 6 bases of the junction left unmatched. This CDR3 spans 15 amino acids. CDR3: CASSLLAGGLNEQYF. For the CDR3, the DNA is TGTGCCAGCAGTTTACTAGCGGGGGGGCTCAACGAGCAGTACTTC.

The genes are TRBV7-8 and TRBJ2-4, with 7 bases identical to TRBD1. The CDR3 contains 14 residues. V lost 2 bases and J lost 6; bases outside the gene matches: 4. Germline CDR1 is SGHVS and CDR2 is FQNEAQ. The CDR3 loop reads CASSLRDRLNIQYF. Written as DNA, the CDR3 is TGTGCCAGCAGCTTAAGGGACAGATTAAACATTCAGTACTTC.

In its sample, this clone is medium-sized. V and J are TRBV19 and TRBJ2-6, with 11 bases fitting TRBD1. Germline-derived CDR1 and CDR2 are LNHDA and SQIVND (reference sequence). This CDR3 is built from 15 residues. Trimming took 8 bases from V and 0 from J; bases not matched to a gene: 0. This chain's CDR3 is CASGTGGSGANVLTF. The CDR3 DNA reads TGTGCCAGTGGGACAGGGGGCTCTGGGGCCAACGTCCTGACTTTC.

This rearrangement joins TRBV7-9 to TRBJ2-5; TRBD1 is a possible D gene (5 bases). Germline V gene data show CDR1 as SEHNR and CDR2 as FQNEAQ (reference sequence). This CDR3 comprises 14 residues. Trimming took off 3 bases at V and 3 bases at J, with 11 bases between the two ends. The chain's CDR3 is CASSFTAGKETQYF. The CDR3 DNA is TGTGCCAGCAGCTTTACGGCAGGGAAAGAGACCCAGTACTTC. Based on the CDR3 plus reference TRBV7-9 and TRBJ2-5, the full variable domain is DTGVSQNPRHKITKRGQNVTFRCDPISEHNRLYWYRQTLGQGPEFLTYFQNEAQLEKSRLLSDRFSAERPKGSFSTLEIQRTEQGDSAMYLCASSFTAGKETQYFGPGTRLLVL.

This chain links TRBV7-9 with TRBJ2-3, with a weak D call TRBD2 (5 bases). CDR3 length: 17 amino acids. Per germline, CDR1 SEHNR and CDR2 FQNEAQ (reference sequence). Between the trimmed V and J ends, which lost 3 bases and 6 bases, there was a span of 22 bases. CDR3 in DNA: TGTGCCAGCAGCTTTGGTAGCGAGCCCAGCGTGGGGGATACGCAGTATTTT. The encoded protein is CASSFGSEPSVGDTQYF.

The genes are TRBV28 and TRBJ2-7; TRBD2 matches at 8 bases. J was trimmed by 6 bases and V by 5 bases; bases with no gene match: 9. The CDR3 sequence is 14 residues long. Germline loops: CDR1 MDHEN, CDR2 SYDVKM. CDR3: CASSPEAGVSEQYF. DNA of the CDR3: TGTGCCAGCAGTCCGGAAGCGGGAGTAAGCGAGCAGTACTTC.

The chain is built from TRBV4-1 and TRBJ1-2, with a possible D match to TRBD1 (5 bases). V lost 1 base, J lost 2 bases, and 11 bases lay in between. This CDR3 has 15 residues. The V gene's germline CDR1 is MGHRA and CDR2 YSYEKL. The chain's CDR3 is CASSQVPTENYGYTF. DNA of the CDR3: TGCGCCAGCAGCCAAGTCCCGACAGAGAACTATGGCTACACCTTC.

There are a few counts of this clone. The J gene is TRBJ2-1, the V gene TRBV10-3; 8 bases align to TRBD1. The CDR3 is made up of 15 amino acids. Per the germline V gene, CDR1 is ENHRY and CDR2 is SYGVKD. J lost 5 bases, V lost 5 bases, and 8 bases had no gene match. CDR3 coding DNA: TGTGCCATCAGTCAGGAGGACAGGGCTAACAATGAGCAGTTCTTC. It translates to CAISQEDRANNEQFF.

The sample holds one count of this clone. The chain combines TRBV30 with TRBJ2-3; D ambiguous. The CDR3 length is 15 residues. Looked up from germline, CDR1 is GTSNPN and CDR2 is SVGIG (reference sequence). CDR3 coding DNA: TGTGCGTCCATCTCGGGCCACTCCTACACAGATACGCAGTATTTT. Residues: CASISGHSYTDTQYF.

V gene TRBV19 combines with J gene TRBJ2-7, with TRBD1 identical over 11 bases. The CDR3 spans 14 residues. Per the germline V gene, CDR1 is LNHDA and CDR2 is SQIVND (reference sequence). J was trimmed by 6 bases and V by 6 bases; bases with no gene match: 7. CDR3 bases: TGTGCCAGTAGCGGGACAGGGGGTATGGGCGAGCAGTACTTC. Amino acids: CASSGTGGMGEQYF.

The chain carries TRBV28 and TRBJ2-3; TRBD2 is a possible D gene (6 bases). Germline-derived CDR1 and CDR2 are MDHEN and SYDVKM. The CDR3 length is 15 residues. V lost 6 bases and J lost 2, with 15 bases in between. The CDR3 region is CASRRGTYYTDTQYF. CDR3 bases: TGTGCCAGCAGACGCGGGACTTACTACACAGATACGCAGTATTTT. Combining the CDR3 with reference TRBV28 and TRBJ2-3 gives the whole variable domain DVKVTQSSRYLVKRTGEKVFLECVQDMDHENMFWYRQDPGLGLRLIYFSYDVKMKEKGDIPEGYSVSREKKERFSLILESASTNQTSMYLCASRRGTYYTDTQYFGPGTRLTVL.